This T cell receptor (beta chain) was obtained from a study of blood T cell repertoires in COVID-19. About the study: Acute and convalescent COVID-19 specimens originated in the United States, Italy and Spain.

V lost 4 bases and J lost 6, with 19 bases in between. Germline lookup yields CDR1 LGHDT and CDR2 YNNKEL (reference sequence). The CDR3 sequence is 16 residues long. This clone was observed a few times. In the original workflow: Researchers report that nucleated cell counts were estimated from reference gene primer amplification. Produced via immunoSEQ multiplex PCR; TCRdb's table is partial and in-frame only. V, J and clone size are taken as reported in that table, and D and trimming were inferred from the DNA itself. The sample has a few hundred thousand clones; more than 85% are singletons. This receptor was taken from a man aged 25-45 years with acute or convalescent COVID-19. The rearrangement uses TRBV3-1 (or the pseudogene TRBV3-2) and TRBJ2-1; perhaps TRBD2 as D (6 bases). Input material: peripheral blood. CDR3 protein: CASSRDWGAAGNEQFF. The CDR3 bases are TGTGCCAGCAGCCGGGACTGGGGAGCCGCTGGCAATGAGCAGTTCTTC.